This T cell receptor (beta chain) was sequenced for a study of T-cell memory formation after mild COVID-19. A single record per CDR3 protein comes from TCRdb applying MiXCR to the 5' RACE reads. Among about 610,000 distinct CDR3 sequences listed, roughly 17% were seen once. Germline V gives CDR1 SGHRS, CDR2 YFSETQ. V was clipped by 4 bases and J by 2 bases, with 14 bases between them. The CDR3 is 15 residues long. This TCR derives from an adult woman who had mild COVID-19 (a few samples of this study predate the infection). Cell type and time point are not known. The J gene is TRBJ2-3, the V gene TRBV5-1, with D possibly TRBD2 on 7 matching bases. The sample taken for sequencing was PBMCs or a T cell subset sorted from them (not recorded which). The CDR3 is CASSVGGDYTDTQYF. The CDR3 DNA follows: TGCGCCAGCAGCGTAGGGGGGGACTACACAGATACGCAGTATTTT.